The 4 T cell receptor beta chains below all came from one sample that was sequenced in a study of OX40 agonist ivuxolimab in advanced cancers. Generated by immunoSEQ multiplex PCR, the TCRdb table keeps only in-frame clones and is missing some. The table has about 65,000 clones, roughly nine tenths seen once. Sequenced here: CD4+ or CD8+ T cells sorted from blood, sampled in a trial of the OX40 agonist ivuxolimab. These receptors were collected from an adult with an advanced solid tumor such as melanoma, head and neck, liver or kidney cancer.

The chain employs TRBV7-2 and TRBJ2-3; the D gene is possibly TRBD2 (7 bases). CDR1 and CDR2 (germline): SGHTA, FQGNSA. Trimming stripped 1 base from V and 3 bases from J, with 17 bases between. The CDR3 contains 17 residues. CDR3 residues: CASSLGGWGGQTDTQYF. In DNA, the CDR3 is TGTGCCAGCAGCTTAGGCGGGTGGGGGGGCCAAACAGATACGCAGTATTTT.

This chain joins TRBV5-1 and TRBJ2-6; D is uncertain. Germline CDR1 SGHRS, CDR2 YFSETQ. V dropped 0 bases and J dropped 0 bases, with 7 bases sitting between them. There are 16 residues in the CDR3. The CDR3 region is CASSLDLFSGANVLTF. CDR3 DNA: TGCGCCAGCAGCTTGGACCTGTTCTCTGGGGCCAACGTCCTGACTTTC.

This clone showed up just once. The V gene is TRBV5-1, the J gene TRBJ1-1, with D possibly TRBD1 on 5 matching bases. Per the germline V gene, CDR1 is SGHRS and CDR2 is YFSETQ. The V gene lost 3 bases and the J gene lost 5 bases, with 14 bases spanning the gap. The CDR3 loop spans 14 amino acids. CDR3 nucleotides: TGCGCCAGCAGCTCCCAGGGAGGGTTAACTGAAGCTTTCTTT. This gives the protein CASSSQGGLTEAFF.

J is TRBJ2-3 and V is TRBV7-6, with D hard to call. The germline V gene has CDR1 SGHVS and CDR2 FNYEAQ. The V gene lost 3 bases and the J gene lost 0 bases, with 10 bases spanning the gap. The CDR3 contains 15 residues. The chain's CDR3 is CASSFSTTSTDTQYF. The CDR3 DNA sequence: TGTGCCAGCAGCTTCTCCACTACCAGCACAGATACGCAGTATTTT.